This T cell receptor beta chain was found in a study of T cells after yellow fever vaccination. CDR1 is DFQATT, CDR2 SNEGSKA, per germline (reference sequence). The CDR3 covers 13 residues. It was through 5'RACE template switching that TCR cDNA was made, with a universal primer site and UMIs added. TCRdb re-called the 5' RACE reads through MiXCR, storing one row per CDR3 protein. The sample shows nearly 550,000 distinct CDR3 sequences, over 15% of them seen only once. The receptor was derived from a young man who received the YFV17D yellow fever vaccine. The chain is built from TRBV20-1 and TRBJ2-3; D uncertain. Material: PBMCs, obtained 15 days after the yellow fever booster vaccination. In DNA, the CDR3 is TGCAGCTCCCCTGGGGTGGGCGCAGATACGCAGTATTTT. As protein: CSSPGVGADTQYF.